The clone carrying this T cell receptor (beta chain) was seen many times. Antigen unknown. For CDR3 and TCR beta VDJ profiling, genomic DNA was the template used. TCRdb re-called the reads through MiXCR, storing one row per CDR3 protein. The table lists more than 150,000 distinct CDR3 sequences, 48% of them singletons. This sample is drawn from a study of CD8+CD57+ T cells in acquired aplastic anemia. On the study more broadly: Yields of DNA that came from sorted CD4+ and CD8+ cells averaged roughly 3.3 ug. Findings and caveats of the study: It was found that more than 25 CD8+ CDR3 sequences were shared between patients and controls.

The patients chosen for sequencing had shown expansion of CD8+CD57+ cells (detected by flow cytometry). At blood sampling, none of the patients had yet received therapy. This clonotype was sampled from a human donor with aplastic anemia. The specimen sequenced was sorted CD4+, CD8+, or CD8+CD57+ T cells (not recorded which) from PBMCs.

CDR3 residues: CASSVAGTGGTEAFF. The CDR3 DNA reads TGTGCCAGCAGCGTCGCCGGGACAGGGGGCACTGAAGCTTTCTTT. The chain combines TRBV7-9 with TRBJ1-1; 11 bases line up with TRBD1. The CDR3 is made up of 15 amino acids. J was trimmed by 4 bases and V by 5 bases; bases with no gene match: 6. CDR1 and CDR2 from the germline V gene are SEHNR and FQNEAQ (reference sequence).